This T cell receptor beta chain was retrieved from a study of T cells in Graves' hyperthyroidism and ophthalmopathy. The CDR3 regions of TCR beta were amplified from RNA transcripts. First-round RT-PCR of the TCR CDR3 relied on the HTBI primer set. TCRdb re-called the multiplex PCR reads with MiXCR, one entry per CDR3 protein. This sample carries 650,000 to 750,000 distinct CDR3 sequences, 12% to 15% of them seen once, and the ten largest clones take 10%. Sequences were obtained from blood. The receptor comes from a woman in her late teens or twenties with Graves' hyperthyroidism.

The CDR3 nucleotides are TGTGCCAGTCAGGTTCCGAACACCGGGGAGCTGTTTTTT. It yields the protein CASQVPNTGELFF. The J gene is TRBJ2-2, the V gene TRBV10-3; D is unresolved. The CDR3 is 13 residues long. The germline V gene has CDR1 ENHRY and CDR2 SYGVKD. V was cut by 10 bases and J by 0 bases, with 9 bases left in between.